The clone carrying this T cell receptor beta chain was observed a few times. What it recognizes is unknown. TCRdb re-called the reads through MiXCR, storing one row per CDR3 protein. Counted here are 830,000 or so distinct CDR3 sequences, approximately 32% occurring once; the ten biggest clones make up around 12%. These data come from a study of T cell repertoires in cytomegalovirus infection. Trimming removed 0 bases at V and 0 bases at J, with 12 bases between. The germline V gene encodes CDR1 ENHRY and CDR2 SYGVKD. The CDR3 is 17 amino acids. Whole-study results and caveats: The study found HLA-C-restricted CMV-specific TCR beta clonotypes dominating the ex vivo response.

This TCR derives from a human donor in good health (CMV status not recorded). Some clones in this sample may be carry-over from other donors' samples. Sequencing used cultured CD8+ T cells from PBMCs, obtained from culture after CMV antigen stimulation. This chain joins TRBV10-3 and TRBJ2-4; D gene unclear. The CDR3 here is CAISESKQAVAKNIQYF. In DNA form, the CDR3 reads TGTGCCATCAGTGAGTCGAAGCAGGCAGTAGCCAAAAACATTCAGTACTTC.